The sequence of this TCR beta chain was determined in a study of blood T cell repertoires in COVID-19. Overall study context: Acute-phase and convalescent COVID-19 samples originated in the United States, Italy and Spain.

Trimming removed 0 bases at V and 2 bases at J, with 12 bases between. Germline values: CDR1 SGDLS, CDR2 YYNGEE. The CDR3 runs 16 residues. In terms of age and location, participants ranged from about 18 to 95 years and lived in about two dozen US areas. Clinical history as reported by participants underpinned cohort assignment. Source study methods: Reference gene primer amplification yielded estimated nucleated cell counts. Produced via immunoSEQ multiplex PCR; TCRdb's table is partial and in-frame only. The V and J calls and clone size come from that table; D and trimming were worked out from the DNA. The sample has over 300,000 clones; 85% to 90% are singletons.

The chain couples TRBV9 to TRBJ2-1; D remains ambiguous. The TCR comes from a woman younger than 35 who had recovered from COVID-19. The sample was PBMCs or T cells enriched from blood (not recorded which). CDR3 in amino acids: CASSVVSSPPYNEQFF. The DNA for the CDR3 is TGTGCCAGCAGCGTAGTTAGTTCACCGCCCTACAATGAGCAGTTCTTC. Variable domain in full (rest from reference TRBV9 and TRBJ2-1): DSGVTQTPKHLITATGQRVTLRCSPRSGDLSVYWYQQSLDQGLQFLIQYYNGEERAKGNILERFSAQQFPDLHSELNLSSLELGDSALYFCASSVVSSPPYNEQFFGPGTRLTVL.